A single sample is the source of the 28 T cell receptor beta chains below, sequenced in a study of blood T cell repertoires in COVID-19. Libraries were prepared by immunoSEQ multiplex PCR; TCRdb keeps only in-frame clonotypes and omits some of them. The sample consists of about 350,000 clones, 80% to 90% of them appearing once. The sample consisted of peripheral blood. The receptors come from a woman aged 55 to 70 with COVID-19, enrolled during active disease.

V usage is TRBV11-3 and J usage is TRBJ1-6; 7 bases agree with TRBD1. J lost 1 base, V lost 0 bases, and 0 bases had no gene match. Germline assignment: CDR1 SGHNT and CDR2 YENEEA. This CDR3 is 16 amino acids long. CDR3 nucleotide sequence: TGTGCCAGCAGCTTAGAACAGGGGTCCTATAATTCACCCCTCCACTTT. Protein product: CASSLEQGSYNSPLHF.

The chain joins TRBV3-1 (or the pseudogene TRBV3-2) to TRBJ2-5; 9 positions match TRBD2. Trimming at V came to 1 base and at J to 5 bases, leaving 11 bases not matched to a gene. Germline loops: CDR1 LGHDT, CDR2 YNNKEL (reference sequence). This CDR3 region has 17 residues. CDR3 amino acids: CASSQAPPSGDKETQYF. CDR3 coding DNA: TGTGCCAGCAGCCAAGCCCCTCCTAGCGGGGACAAGGAGACCCAGTACTTC.

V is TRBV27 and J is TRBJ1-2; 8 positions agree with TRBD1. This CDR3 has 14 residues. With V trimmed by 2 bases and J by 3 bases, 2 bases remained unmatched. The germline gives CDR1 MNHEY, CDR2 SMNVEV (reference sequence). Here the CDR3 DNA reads TGTGCCAGCAGTTTACGGACAGGGTACTATGGCTACACCTTC. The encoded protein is CASSLRTGYYGYTF.

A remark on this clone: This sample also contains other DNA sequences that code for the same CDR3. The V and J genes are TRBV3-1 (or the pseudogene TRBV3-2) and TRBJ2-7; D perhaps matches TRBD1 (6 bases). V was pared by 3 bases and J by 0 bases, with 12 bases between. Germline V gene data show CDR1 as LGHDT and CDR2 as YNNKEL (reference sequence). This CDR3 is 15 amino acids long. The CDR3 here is CASSQDRARSYEQYF. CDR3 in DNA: TGTGCCAGCAGCCAGGACAGAGCACGCTCCTACGAGCAGTACTTC.

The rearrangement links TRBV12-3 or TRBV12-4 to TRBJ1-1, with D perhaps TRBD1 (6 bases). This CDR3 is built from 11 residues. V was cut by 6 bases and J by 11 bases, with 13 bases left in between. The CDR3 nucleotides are TGTGCCAGCAGCCTACAGGGTATGGCTTTCTTT. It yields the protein CASSLQGMAFF.

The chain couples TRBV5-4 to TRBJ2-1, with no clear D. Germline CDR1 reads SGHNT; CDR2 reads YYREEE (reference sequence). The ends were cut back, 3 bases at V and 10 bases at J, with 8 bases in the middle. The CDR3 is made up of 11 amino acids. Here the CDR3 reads CASSSYREQFF. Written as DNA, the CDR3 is TGTGCCAGCAGCTCATACCGGGAGCAGTTCTTC. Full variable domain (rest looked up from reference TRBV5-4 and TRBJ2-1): ETGVTQSPTHLIKTRGQQVTLRCSSQSGHNTVSWYQQALGQGPQFIFQYYREEENGRGNFPPRFSGLQFPNYSSELNVNALELDDSALYLCASSSYREQFFGPGTRLTVL.

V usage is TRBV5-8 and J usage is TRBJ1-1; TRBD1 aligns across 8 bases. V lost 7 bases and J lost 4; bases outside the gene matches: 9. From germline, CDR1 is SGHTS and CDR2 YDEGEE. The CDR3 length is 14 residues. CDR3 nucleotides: TGTGCCAGCGGGGACCTAGACAGGGGCACTGAAGCTTTCTTT. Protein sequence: CASGDLDRGTEAFF.

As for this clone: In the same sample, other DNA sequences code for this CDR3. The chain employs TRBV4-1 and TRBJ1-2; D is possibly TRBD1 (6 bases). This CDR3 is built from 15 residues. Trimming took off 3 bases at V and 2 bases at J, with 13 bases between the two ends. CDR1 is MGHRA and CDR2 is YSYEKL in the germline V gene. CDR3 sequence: CASSHRQASNYGYTF. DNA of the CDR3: TGCGCCAGCAGCCACCGACAGGCTTCGAACTATGGCTACACCTTC.

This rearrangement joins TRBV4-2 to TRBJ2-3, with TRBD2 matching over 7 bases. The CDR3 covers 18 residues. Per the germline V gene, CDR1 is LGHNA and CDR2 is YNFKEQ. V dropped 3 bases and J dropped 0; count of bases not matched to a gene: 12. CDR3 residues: CASSHRPTGDYSTDTQYF. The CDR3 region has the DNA TGTGCCAGCAGCCATCGCCCCACCGGGGACTATAGCACAGATACGCAGTATTTT.

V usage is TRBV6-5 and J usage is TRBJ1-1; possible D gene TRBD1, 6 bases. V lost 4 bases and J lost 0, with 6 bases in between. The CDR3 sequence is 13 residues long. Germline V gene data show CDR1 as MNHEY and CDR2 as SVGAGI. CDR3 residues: CASSSGVNTEAFF. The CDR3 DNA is TGTGCCAGCAGTTCAGGGGTGAACACTGAAGCTTTCTTT.

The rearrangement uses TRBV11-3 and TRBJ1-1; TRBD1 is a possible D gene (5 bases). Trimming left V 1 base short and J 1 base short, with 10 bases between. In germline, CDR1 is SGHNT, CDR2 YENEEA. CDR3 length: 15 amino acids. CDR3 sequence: CASSLGGQGNTEAFF. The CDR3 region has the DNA TGTGCCAGCAGCTTAGGGGGCCAAGGGAACACTGAAGCTTTCTTT.

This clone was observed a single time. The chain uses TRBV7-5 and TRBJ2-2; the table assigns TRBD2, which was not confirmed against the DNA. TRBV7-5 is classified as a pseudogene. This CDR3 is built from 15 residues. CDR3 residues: CVRSSPTTNTGELFF. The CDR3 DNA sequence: TGTGTCAGAAGCTCGCCGACTACGAACACCGGGGAGCTGTTTTTT.

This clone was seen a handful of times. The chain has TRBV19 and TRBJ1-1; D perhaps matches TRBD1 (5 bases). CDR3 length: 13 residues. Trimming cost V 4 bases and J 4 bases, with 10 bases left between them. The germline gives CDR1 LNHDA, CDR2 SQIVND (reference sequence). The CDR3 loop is CASSRGVSTEAFF. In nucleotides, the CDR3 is TGTGCCAGTAGTAGGGGGGTGAGCACTGAAGCTTTCTTT.

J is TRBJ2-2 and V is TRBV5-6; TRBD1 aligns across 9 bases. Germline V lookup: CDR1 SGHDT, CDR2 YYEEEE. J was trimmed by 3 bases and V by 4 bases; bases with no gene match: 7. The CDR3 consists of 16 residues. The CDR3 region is CASSRPWDRDTGELFF. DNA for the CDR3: TGTGCCAGCAGCCGTCCCTGGGACAGGGACACCGGGGAGCTGTTTTTT.

The CDR3 region has the DNA TGTGCCAGCAGTTCCGGAACAGGGGGCTACGAGCAGTACTTC. This encodes CASSSGTGGYEQYF. V gene TRBV27 combines with J gene TRBJ2-7, with TRBD1 identical over 8 bases. Germline CDR1 MNHEY, CDR2 SMNVEV (reference sequence). This CDR3 spans 14 amino acids. The V gene end was trimmed by 4 bases and the J gene end by 3 bases; junction bases not matched to a gene: 5.

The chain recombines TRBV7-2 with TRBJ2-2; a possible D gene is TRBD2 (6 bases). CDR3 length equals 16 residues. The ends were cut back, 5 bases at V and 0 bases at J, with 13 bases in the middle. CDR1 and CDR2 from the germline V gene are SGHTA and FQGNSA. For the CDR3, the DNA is TGTGCCAGCAGCCTAAGACTAGTCACGAACACCGGGGAGCTGTTTTTT. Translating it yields CASSLRLVTNTGELFF.

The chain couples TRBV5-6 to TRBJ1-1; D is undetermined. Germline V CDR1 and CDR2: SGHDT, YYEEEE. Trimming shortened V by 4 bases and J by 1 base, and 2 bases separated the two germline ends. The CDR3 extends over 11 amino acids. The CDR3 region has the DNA TGTGCCAGCAGCCAGAACACTGAAGCTTTCTTT. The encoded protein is CASSQNTEAFF.

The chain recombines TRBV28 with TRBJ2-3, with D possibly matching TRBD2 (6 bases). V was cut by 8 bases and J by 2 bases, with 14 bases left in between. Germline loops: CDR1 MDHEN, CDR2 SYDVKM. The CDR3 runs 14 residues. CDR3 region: CASGGATDTDTQYF. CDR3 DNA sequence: TGTGCCAGCGGAGGGGCAACAGACACAGATACGCAGTATTTT.

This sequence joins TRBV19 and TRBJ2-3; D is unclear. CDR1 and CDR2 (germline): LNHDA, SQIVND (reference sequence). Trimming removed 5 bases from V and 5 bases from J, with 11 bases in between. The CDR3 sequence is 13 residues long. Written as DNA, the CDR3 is TGTGCCAGTAGTCGAGGTTACGGAGATACGCAGTATTTT. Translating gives CASSRGYGDTQYF.

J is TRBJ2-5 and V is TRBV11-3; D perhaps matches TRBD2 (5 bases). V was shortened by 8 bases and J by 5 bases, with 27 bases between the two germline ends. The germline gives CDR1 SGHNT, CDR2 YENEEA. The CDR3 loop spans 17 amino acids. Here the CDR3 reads CASGGNSGLPGGETQYF. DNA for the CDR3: TGTGCCAGCGGCGGAAATTCCGGACTCCCGGGCGGCGAGACCCAGTACTTC.

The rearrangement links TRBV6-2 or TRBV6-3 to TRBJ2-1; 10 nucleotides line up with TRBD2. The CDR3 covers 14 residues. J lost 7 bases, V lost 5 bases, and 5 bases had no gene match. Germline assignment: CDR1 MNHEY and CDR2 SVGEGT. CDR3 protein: CASSPLAGVNEQFF. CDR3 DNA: TGTGCCAGCAGTCCCCTAGCGGGGGTTAATGAGCAGTTCTTC.

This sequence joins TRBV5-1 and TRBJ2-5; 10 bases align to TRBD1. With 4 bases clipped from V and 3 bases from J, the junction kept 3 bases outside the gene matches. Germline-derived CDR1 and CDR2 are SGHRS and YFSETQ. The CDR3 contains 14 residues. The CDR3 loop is CASSAGTGEETQYF. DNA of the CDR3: TGCGCCAGCAGCGCCGGGACAGGGGAAGAGACCCAGTACTTC. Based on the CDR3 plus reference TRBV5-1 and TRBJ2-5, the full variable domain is KAGVTQTPRYLIKTRGQQVTLSCSPISGHRSVSWYQQTPGQGLQFLFEYFSETQRNKGNFPGRFSGRQFSNSRSEMNVSTLELGDSALYLCASSAGTGEETQYFGPGTRLLVL.

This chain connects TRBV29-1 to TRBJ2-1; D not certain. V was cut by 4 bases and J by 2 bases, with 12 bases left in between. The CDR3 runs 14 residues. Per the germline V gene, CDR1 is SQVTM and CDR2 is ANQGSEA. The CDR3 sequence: CSVGGGVAYNEQFF. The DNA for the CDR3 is TGCAGCGTTGGTGGCGGAGTTGCCTACAATGAGCAGTTCTTC.

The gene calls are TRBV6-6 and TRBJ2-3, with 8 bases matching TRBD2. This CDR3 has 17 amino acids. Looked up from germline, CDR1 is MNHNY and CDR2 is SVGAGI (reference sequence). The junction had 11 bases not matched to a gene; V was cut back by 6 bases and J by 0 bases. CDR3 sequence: CASSRKTSGFSTDTQYF. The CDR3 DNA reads TGTGCCAGCAGCCGAAAAACTAGCGGCTTTAGCACAGATACGCAGTATTTT.

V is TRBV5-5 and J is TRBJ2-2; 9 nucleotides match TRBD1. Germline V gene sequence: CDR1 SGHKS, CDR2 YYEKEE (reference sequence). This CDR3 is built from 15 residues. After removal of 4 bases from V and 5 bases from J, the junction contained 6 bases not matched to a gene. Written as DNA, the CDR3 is TGTGCCAGCAGCAACCGACAGGGGGGGACCGGGGAGCTGTTTTTT. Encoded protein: CASSNRQGGTGELFF.

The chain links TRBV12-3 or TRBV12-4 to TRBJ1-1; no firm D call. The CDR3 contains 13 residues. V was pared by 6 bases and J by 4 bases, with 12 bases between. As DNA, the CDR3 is TGTGCCAGCAGCCCCGGGTCCCGCACTGAAGCTTTCTTT. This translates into CASSPGSRTEAFF.

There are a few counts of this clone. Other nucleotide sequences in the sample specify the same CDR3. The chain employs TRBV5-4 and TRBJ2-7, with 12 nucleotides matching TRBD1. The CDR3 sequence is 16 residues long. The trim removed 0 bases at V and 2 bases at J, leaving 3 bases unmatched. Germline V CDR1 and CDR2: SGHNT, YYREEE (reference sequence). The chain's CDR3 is CASSLGGTGGTYEQYF. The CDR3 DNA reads TGTGCCAGCAGCTTGGGTGGGACAGGGGGCACCTACGAGCAGTACTTC.

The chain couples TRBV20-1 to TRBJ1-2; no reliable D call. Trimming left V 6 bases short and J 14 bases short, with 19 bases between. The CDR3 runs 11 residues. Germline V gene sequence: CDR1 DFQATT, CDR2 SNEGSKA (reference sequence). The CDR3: CSAPINGLETF. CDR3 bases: TGCAGTGCCCCTATTAACGGACTTGAGACCTTC.